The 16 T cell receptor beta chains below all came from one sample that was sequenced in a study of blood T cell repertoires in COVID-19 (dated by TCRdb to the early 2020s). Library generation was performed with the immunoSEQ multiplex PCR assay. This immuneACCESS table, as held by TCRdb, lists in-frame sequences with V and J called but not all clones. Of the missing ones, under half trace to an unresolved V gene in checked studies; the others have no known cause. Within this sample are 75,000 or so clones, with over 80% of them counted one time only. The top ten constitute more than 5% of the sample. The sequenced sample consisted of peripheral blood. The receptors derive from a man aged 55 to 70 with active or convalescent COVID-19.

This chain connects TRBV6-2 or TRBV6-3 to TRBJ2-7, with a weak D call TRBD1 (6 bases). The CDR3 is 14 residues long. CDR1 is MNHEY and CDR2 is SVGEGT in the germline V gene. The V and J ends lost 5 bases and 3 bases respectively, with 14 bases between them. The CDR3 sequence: CASSDLQGIYEQYF. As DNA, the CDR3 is TGTGCCAGCAGTGACCTACAGGGAATCTACGAGCAGTACTTC.

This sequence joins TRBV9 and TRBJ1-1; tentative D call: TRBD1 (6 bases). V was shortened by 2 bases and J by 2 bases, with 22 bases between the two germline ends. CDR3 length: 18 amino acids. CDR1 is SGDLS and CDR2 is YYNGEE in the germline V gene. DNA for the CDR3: TGTGCCAGCAGCGTCCCCCCAAGGGGGGGTGGATTTAACACTGAAGCTTTCTTT. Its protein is CASSVPPRGGGFNTEAFF.

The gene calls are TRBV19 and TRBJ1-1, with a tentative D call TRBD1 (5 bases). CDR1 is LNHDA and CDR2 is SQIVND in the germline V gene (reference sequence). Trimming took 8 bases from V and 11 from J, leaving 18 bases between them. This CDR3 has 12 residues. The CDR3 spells CASRTGLGQAFF. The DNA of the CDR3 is TGTGCCAGTCGAACAGGTTTGGGGCAGGCTTTCTTT.

CDR3 DNA: TGTGCCATCAGTGAGCGGACCGTGACTAGCGGGGCAGGGCACGAGCAGTACTTC. Protein product: CAISERTVTSGAGHEQYF. The V call is TRBV10-3, the J call TRBJ2-7, with 11 bases lining up with TRBD2. The germline gives CDR1 ENHRY, CDR2 SYGVKD. V shed 2 bases, J shed 5 bases, and the junction held 14 bases outside the gene matches. This CDR3 has 18 residues.

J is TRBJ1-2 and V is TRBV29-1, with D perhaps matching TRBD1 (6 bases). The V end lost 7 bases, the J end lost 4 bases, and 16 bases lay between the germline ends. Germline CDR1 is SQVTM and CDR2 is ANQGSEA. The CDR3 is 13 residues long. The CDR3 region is CSARRGGAYGYTF. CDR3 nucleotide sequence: TGCAGCGCCCGAAGGGGGGGCGCCTATGGCTACACCTTC.

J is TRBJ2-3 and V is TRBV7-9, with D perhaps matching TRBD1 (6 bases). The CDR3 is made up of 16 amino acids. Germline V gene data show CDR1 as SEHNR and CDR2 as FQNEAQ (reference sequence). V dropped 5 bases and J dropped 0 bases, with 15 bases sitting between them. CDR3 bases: TGTGCCAGCAGCCCCCCGAGGACAGCTAGCACAGATACGCAGTATTTT. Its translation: CASSPPRTASTDTQYF.

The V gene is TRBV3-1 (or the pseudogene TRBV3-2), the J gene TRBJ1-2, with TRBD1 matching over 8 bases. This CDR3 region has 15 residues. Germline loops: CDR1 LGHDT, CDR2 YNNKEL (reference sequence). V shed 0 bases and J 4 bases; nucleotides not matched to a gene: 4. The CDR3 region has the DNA TGTGCCAGCAGCCAAGATTCCCAGGGGGCCTATGGCTACACCTTC. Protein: CASSQDSQGAYGYTF.

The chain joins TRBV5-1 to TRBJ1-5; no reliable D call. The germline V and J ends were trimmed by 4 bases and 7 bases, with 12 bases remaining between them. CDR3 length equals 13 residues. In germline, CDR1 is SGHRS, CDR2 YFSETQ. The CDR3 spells CASSQDLGQPQHF. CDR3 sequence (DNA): TGCGCCAGCAGCCAGGATTTGGGCCAGCCCCAGCATTTT.

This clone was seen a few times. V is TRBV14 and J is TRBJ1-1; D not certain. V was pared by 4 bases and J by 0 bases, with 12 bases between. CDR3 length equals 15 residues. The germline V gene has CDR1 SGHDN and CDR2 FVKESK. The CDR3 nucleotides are TGTGCCAGCAGCCCCTTGGGCCCTATGAACACTGAAGCTTTCTTT. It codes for CASSPLGPMNTEAFF.

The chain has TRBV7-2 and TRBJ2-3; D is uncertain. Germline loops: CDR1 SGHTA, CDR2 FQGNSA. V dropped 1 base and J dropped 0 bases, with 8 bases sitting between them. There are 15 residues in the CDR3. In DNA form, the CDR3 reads TGTGCCAGCAGCTTAGTAGCCAGTAGCACAGATACGCAGTATTTT. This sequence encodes CASSLVASSTDTQYF. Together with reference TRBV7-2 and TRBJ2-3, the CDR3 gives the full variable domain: GAGVSQSPSNKVTEKGKDVELRCDPISGHTALYWYRQSLGQGLEFLIYFQGNSAPDKSGLPSDRFSAERTGGSVSTLTIQRTQQEDSAVYLCASSLVASSTDTQYFGPGTRLTVL.

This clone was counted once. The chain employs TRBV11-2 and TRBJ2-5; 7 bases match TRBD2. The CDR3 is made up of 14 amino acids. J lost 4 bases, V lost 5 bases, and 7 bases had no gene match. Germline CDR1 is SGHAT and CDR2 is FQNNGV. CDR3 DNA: TGTGCCAGCAGCCCCGGACTAGAAAGAGAGACCCAGTACTTC. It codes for CASSPGLERETQYF.

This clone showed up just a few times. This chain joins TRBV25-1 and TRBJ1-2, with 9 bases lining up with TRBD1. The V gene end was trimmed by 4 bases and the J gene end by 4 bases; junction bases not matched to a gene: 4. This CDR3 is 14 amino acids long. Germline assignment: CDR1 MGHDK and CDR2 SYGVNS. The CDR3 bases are TGTGCCAGCAGTGGTTGGGACAGGGCCTATGGCTACACCTTC. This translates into CASSGWDRAYGYTF.

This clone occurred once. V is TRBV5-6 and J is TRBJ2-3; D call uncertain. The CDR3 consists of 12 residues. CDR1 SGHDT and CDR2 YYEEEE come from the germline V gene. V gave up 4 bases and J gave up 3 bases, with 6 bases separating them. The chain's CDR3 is CASSTLTDTQYF. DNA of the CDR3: TGTGCCAGCAGCACTTTAACAGATACGCAGTATTTT.

The CDR3, as DNA: TGTGCCAGTGGGACTAGCGGGGGAGAGACCCAGTACTTC. It translates to CASGTSGGETQYF. The genes are TRBV19 and TRBJ2-5; TRBD2 matches at 14 bases. CDR1 LNHDA and CDR2 SQIVND come from the germline V gene (reference sequence). The CDR3 length is 13 residues. V lost 8 bases and J lost 4; bases outside the gene matches: 0.

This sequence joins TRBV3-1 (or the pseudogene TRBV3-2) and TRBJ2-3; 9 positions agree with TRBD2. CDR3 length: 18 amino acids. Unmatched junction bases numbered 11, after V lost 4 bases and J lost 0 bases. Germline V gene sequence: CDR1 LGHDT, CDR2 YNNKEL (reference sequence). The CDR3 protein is CASSPRGSGGLSTDTQYF. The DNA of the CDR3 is TGTGCCAGCAGCCCTCGGGGCAGCGGGGGGCTTAGCACAGATACGCAGTATTTT.

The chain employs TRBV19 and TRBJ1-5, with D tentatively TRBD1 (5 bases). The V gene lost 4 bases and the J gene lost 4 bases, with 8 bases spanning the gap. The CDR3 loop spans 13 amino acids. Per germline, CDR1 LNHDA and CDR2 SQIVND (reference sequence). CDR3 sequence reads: CASSKTVNQPQHF. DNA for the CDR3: TGTGCCAGTAGTAAGACAGTAAATCAGCCCCAGCATTTT.